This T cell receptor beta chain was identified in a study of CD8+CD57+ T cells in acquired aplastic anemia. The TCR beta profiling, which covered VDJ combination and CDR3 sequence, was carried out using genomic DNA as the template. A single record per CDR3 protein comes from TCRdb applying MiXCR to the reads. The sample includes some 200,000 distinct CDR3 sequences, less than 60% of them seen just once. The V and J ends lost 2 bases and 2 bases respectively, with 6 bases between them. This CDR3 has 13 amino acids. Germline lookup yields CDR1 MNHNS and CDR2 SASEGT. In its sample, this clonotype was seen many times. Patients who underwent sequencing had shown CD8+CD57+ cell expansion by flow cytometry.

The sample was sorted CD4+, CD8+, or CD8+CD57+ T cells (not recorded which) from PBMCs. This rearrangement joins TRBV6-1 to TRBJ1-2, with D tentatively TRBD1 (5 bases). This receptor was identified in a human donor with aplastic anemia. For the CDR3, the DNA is TGTGCCAGCAGTGAACAGGGAAACTATGGCTACACCTTC. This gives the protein CASSEQGNYGYTF.